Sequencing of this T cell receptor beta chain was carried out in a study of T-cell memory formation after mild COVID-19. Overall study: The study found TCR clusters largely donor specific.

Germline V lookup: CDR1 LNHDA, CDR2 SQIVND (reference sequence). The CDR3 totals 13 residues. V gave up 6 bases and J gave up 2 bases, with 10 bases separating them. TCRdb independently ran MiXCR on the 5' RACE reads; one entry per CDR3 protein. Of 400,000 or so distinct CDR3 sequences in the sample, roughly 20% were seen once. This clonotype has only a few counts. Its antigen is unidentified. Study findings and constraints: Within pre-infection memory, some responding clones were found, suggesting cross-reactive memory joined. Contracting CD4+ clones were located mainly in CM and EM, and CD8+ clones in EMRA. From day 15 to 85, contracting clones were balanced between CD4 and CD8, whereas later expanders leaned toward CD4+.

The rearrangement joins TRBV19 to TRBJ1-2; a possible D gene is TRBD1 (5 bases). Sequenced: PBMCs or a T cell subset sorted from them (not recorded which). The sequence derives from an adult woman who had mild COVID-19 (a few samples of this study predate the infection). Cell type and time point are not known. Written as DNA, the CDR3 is TGTGCCAGTAGCTGGGGCGGGAACTATGGCTACACCTTC. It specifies CASSWGGNYGYTF.